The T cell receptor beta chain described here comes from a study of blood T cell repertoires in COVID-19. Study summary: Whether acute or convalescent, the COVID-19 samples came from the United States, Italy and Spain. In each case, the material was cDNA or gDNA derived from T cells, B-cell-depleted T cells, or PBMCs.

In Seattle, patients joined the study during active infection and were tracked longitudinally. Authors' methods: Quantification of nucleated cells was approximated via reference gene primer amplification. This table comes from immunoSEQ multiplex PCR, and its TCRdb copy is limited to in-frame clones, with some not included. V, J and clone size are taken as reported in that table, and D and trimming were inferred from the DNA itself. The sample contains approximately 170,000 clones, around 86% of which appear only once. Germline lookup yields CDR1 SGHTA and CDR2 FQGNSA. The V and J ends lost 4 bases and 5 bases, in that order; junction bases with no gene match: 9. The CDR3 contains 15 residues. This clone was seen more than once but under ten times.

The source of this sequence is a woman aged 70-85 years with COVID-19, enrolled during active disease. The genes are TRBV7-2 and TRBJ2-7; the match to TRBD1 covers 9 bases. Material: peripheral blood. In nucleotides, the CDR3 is TGTGCCAGCAGCTACGTCCCGGGACAGGGCGACGAGCAGTACTTC. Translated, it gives CASSYVPGQGDEQYF.